The 16 T cell receptor beta chains listed next were all sequenced from one sample in a study of blood T cell repertoires in COVID-19. Sequenced by immunoSEQ multiplex PCR; TCRdb stores in-frame clones only, minus some. The sample includes roughly 200,000 clones, almost 90% seen only once; the top ten take 1.5% to 2%. The sequenced material came from peripheral blood. The receptor set was obtained from a man between 18 and 35 years old with active or convalescent COVID-19.

CDR3 nucleotides: TGTGCCAGCAGCCAAGAGGACAGCCGATACTCTGGAAACACCATATATTTT. Its protein is CASSQEDSRYSGNTIYF. The chain is built from TRBV3-1 (or the pseudogene TRBV3-2) and TRBJ1-3, with D possibly being TRBD1 (6 bases). Trimming removed 0 bases at V and 0 bases at J, with 12 bases between. In germline, CDR1 is LGHDT, CDR2 YNNKEL (reference sequence). This CDR3 has 17 amino acids.

As regards this clone: The same CDR3 also results from other DNA sequences found in this sample. The rearrangement links TRBV18 to TRBJ2-6; 7 nucleotides agree with TRBD1. The V segment lost 3 bases and the J segment 0 bases; nucleotides outside the gene matches: 2. In germline, CDR1 is KGHSH, CDR2 LQKENI. The CDR3 sequence is 16 residues long. The CDR3 coding sequence is TGTGCCAGCTCACCGGGACAGTCCTCTGGGGCCAACGTCCTGACTTTC. Its translation is CASSPGQSSGANVLTF.

The rearrangement links TRBV28 to TRBJ1-2; D not certain. Trimming cost V 7 bases and J 2 bases, with 14 bases left between them. The germline V gene encodes CDR1 MDHEN and CDR2 SYDVKM. The CDR3 consists of 14 residues. The DNA of the CDR3 is TGTGCCAGCAATAGCGGGATTTTCAACTATGGCTACACCTTC. Translated: CASNSGIFNYGYTF.

This clone was detected a few times. The rearrangement uses TRBV5-1 and TRBJ1-1; the match to TRBD1 covers 7 bases. The V and J ends lost 7 bases and 11 bases, in that order; junction bases with no gene match: 20. Germline CDR1 SGHRS, CDR2 YFSETQ. This CDR3 comprises 15 residues. Here the CDR3 reads CASELEPGTAGAAFF. The CDR3 coding sequence is TGCGCCAGCGAGCTTGAGCCCGGGACAGCTGGAGCGGCTTTCTTT.

The chain couples TRBV30 to TRBJ1-1; TRBD1 matches 8 bases. Germline lookup yields CDR1 GTSNPN and CDR2 SVGIG (reference sequence). With 1 base clipped from V and 4 bases from J, the junction kept 11 bases outside the gene matches. This CDR3 comprises 16 residues. CDR3 DNA: TGTGCCTGGAGTGATAAAAATCCGACAGGGGTCACTGAAGCTTTCTTT. This translates into CAWSDKNPTGVTEAFF.

Here the CDR3 reads CASSPTLGGGGKTQYF. CDR3 sequence (DNA): TGCGCCAGCAGCCCCACCCTTGGGGGAGGCGGGAAAACCCAGTACTTC. V gene TRBV5-1 combines with J gene TRBJ2-5; a possible D gene is TRBD2 (6 bases). Trimming took 4 bases from V and 8 from J, leaving 24 bases between them. The CDR3 is 16 amino acids. The germline gives CDR1 SGHRS, CDR2 YFSETQ.

The chain employs TRBV30 and TRBJ2-3, with D possibly being TRBD2 (6 bases). Germline-derived CDR1 and CDR2 are GTSNPN and SVGIG (reference sequence). This CDR3 region has 13 residues. Trimming removed 7 bases at V and 0 bases at J, with 11 bases between. This CDR3 is CASNSGSTDTQYF. The CDR3 region has the DNA TGTGCCTCGAATAGCGGTAGCACAGATACGCAGTATTTT.

This chain uses TRBV30 with TRBJ1-6, with D possibly being TRBD1 (5 bases). The V gene's germline CDR1 is GTSNPN and CDR2 SVGIG (reference sequence). With 4 bases removed from V and 0 bases from J, the gap between germline ends came to 13 bases. This CDR3 region has 16 residues. CDR3 nucleotide sequence: TGTGCCTGGAATGGAGGGGCTAGCTCCTATAATTCACCCCTCCACTTT. It is translated as CAWNGGASSYNSPLHF.

This clone was detected only once. The V gene is TRBV12-3 or TRBV12-4, the J gene TRBJ1-4; D remains unclear. CDR3 size: 11 residues. With 2 bases removed from V and 8 bases from J, the gap between germline ends came to 3 bases. This CDR3 is CASSLQEKLFF. CDR3 nucleotide sequence: TGTGCCAGCAGTTTACAGGAAAAACTGTTTTTT.

In this sample, this clone turned up a few times. The genes are TRBV18 and TRBJ2-3; TRBD2 matches 9 bases. Germline lookup yields CDR1 KGHSH and CDR2 LQKENI. The ends lost 4 bases at V and 2 bases at J; junction bases unmatched: 1. There are 14 residues in the CDR3. Here the CDR3 reads CASSLAGVTDTQYF. CDR3 bases: TGTGCCAGCTCACTAGCGGGAGTCACAGATACGCAGTATTTT.

J is TRBJ1-1 and V is TRBV5-1, with 10 bases that match TRBD1. V lost 0 bases to trimming and J lost 6 bases; unmatched junction nucleotides: 8. Germline CDR1 and CDR2: SGHRS and YFSETQ. The CDR3 spans 16 residues. The CDR3 protein is CASSLATGTGAPEAFF. In nucleotides, the CDR3 is TGCGCCAGCAGCTTGGCTACCGGGACAGGGGCTCCTGAAGCTTTCTTT.

V is TRBV6-5 and J is TRBJ2-1, with 9 bases lining up with TRBD2. Trimming at V came to 6 bases and at J to 2 bases, leaving 2 bases not matched to a gene. CDR3 length equals 14 residues. The germline CDR1 and CDR2 sequences are MNHEY and SVGAGI. CDR3 sequence reads: CASRAGGTYNEQFF. The CDR3, as DNA: TGTGCCAGCAGGGCGGGAGGGACCTACAATGAGCAGTTCTTC.

A single count supports this clone. This chain connects TRBV3-1 (or the pseudogene TRBV3-2) to TRBJ2-1, with 15 bases identical to TRBD2. The CDR3 consists of 17 residues. Looked up from germline, CDR1 is LGHDT and CDR2 is YNNKEL (reference sequence). V shed 3 bases, J shed 9 bases, and the junction held 9 bases outside the gene matches. DNA of the CDR3: TGTGCCAGCAGCCACTACGGACTAGCGGGGGGGCAAGGTGAGCAGTTCTTC. It translates to CASSHYGLAGGQGEQFF.

This clone has just a few counts. V gene TRBV29-1 combines with J gene TRBJ1-1; D is unresolved. CDR3 size: 13 residues. V dropped 5 bases and J dropped 1 base, with 11 bases sitting between them. Germline CDR1 reads SQVTM; CDR2 reads ANQGSEA. CDR3 sequence (DNA): TGCAGCGTTCTTGACGGGAGGAACACTGAAGCTTTCTTT. Its protein is CSVLDGRNTEAFF.

The chain is built from TRBV7-9 and TRBJ1-3; D call uncertain. This CDR3 has 13 residues. The germline gives CDR1 SEHNR, CDR2 FQNEAQ (reference sequence). V lost 10 bases and J lost 3, with 13 bases in between. The CDR3 coding sequence is TGTGCCATTAAGGTCGGGGATGGAAACACCATATATTTT. Protein sequence: CAIKVGDGNTIYF.

The chain couples TRBV5-1 to TRBJ1-1, with TRBD1 identical over 9 bases. Looked up from germline, CDR1 is SGHRS and CDR2 is YFSETQ. V lost 3 bases, J lost 1 base, and 7 bases stayed unmatched. CDR3 length: 16 residues. The CDR3 loop is CASSSPGTGRNTEAFF. The CDR3 DNA sequence: TGCGCCAGCAGCTCACCAGGGACAGGGAGGAACACTGAAGCTTTCTTT.